Each of the 19 T cell receptor beta chains below was sequenced from the same sample in a study of radiation and T cells in renal cell carcinoma. Assay used: immunoSEQ multiplex PCR; TCRdb lists only in-frame clones, some missing. Here the sample spans over 85,000 clones, approximately 86% being singletons. Noted time point: blood 4 weeks post-SBRT, at nephrectomy. Treatment: 15 Gy SBRT to primary tumor, nephrectomy 4 weeks later. The material was blood, obtained from a patient whose treatment included radiotherapy and nephrectomy. The receptor set was obtained from a man over 45 with renal cell carcinoma.

The V gene is TRBV5-4, the J gene TRBJ2-3; D is undetermined. V shed 1 base and J shed 1 base, with 7 bases lying between them. The germline V gene has CDR1 SGHNT and CDR2 YYREEE (reference sequence). The CDR3 spans 14 residues. CDR3 coding DNA: TGTGCCAGCAGCTTGAATTCGGGCACAGATACGCAGTATTTT. Its protein is CASSLNSGTDTQYF.

Concerning this clone: Other DNA sequences in this sample translate to the same CDR3. The chain carries TRBV5-1 and TRBJ2-1, with 8 bases identical to TRBD2. Trimming at V came to 4 bases and at J to 1 base, leaving 4 bases not matched to a gene. The CDR3 has 15 amino acids. Germline CDR1 is SGHRS and CDR2 is YFSETQ. The CDR3 protein is CASSPTSGSYNEQFF. The CDR3 DNA reads as TGCGCCAGCAGCCCAACTAGCGGTTCCTACAATGAGCAGTTCTTC.

This chain uses TRBV5-1 with TRBJ2-5; 11 bases agree with TRBD1. The J call may be incorrect, as the DNA end agrees better with TRBJ2-7. Germline CDR1 SGHRS, CDR2 YFSETQ. This CDR3 spans 15 amino acids. CDR3 sequence: CASSQIGQGAHEQYF. CDR3 sequence (DNA): TGCGCCAGCAGCCAAATCGGACAGGGGGCTCACGAGCAGTACTTC.

This chain uses TRBV7-2 with TRBJ1-2; 9 bases line up with TRBD1. The CDR3 contains 14 residues. After removal of 5 bases from V and 5 bases from J, the junction contained 6 bases not matched to a gene. The germline V gene has CDR1 SGHTA and CDR2 FQGNSA. DNA of the CDR3: TGTGCCAGCAGCCGAGACGGACAGGGGTATGGCTACACCTTC. This translates into CASSRDGQGYGYTF.

The chain has TRBV9 and TRBJ2-7; 8 bases line up with TRBD1. CDR1 is SGDLS and CDR2 is YYNGEE in the germline V gene. V shed 2 bases, J shed 5 bases, and the junction held 12 bases outside the gene matches. CDR3 size: 16 residues. The CDR3 here is CASSVSGGDFSDEQYF. In DNA, the CDR3 is TGTGCCAGCAGCGTGTCAGGGGGCGATTTTAGCGACGAGCAGTACTTC.

The chain uses TRBV27 and TRBJ1-1; TRBD1 matches at 11 bases. CDR1 and CDR2 from the germline V gene are MNHEY and SMNVEV (reference sequence). The length of the CDR3 is 15 residues. Trimming took 6 bases from V and 4 from J; bases not matched to a gene: 7. CDR3 amino acids: CASRGTGGGLTEAFF. In nucleotides, the CDR3 is TGTGCCAGCAGGGGGACAGGGGGAGGGCTCACTGAAGCTTTCTTT.

The V and J genes are TRBV5-1 and TRBJ1-1, with TRBD1 matching 8 bases. With 4 bases clipped from V and 3 bases from J, the junction kept 17 bases outside the gene matches. Germline V lookup: CDR1 SGHRS, CDR2 YFSETQ. The CDR3 is made up of 18 amino acids. CDR3 sequence (DNA): TGCGCCAGCAGCGGTCAGGGGGCTATAACCCTTGCTCACACTGAAGCTTTCTTT. It yields the protein CASSGQGAITLAHTEAFF.

The chain has TRBV28 and TRBJ2-7; D gene uncertain. In germline, CDR1 is MDHEN, CDR2 SYDVKM. This CDR3 spans 14 amino acids. The V and J ends lost 5 bases and 2 bases respectively, with 13 bases between them. The CDR3 DNA reads as TGTGCCAGCAGTCTGGTCCAAGACCCCTACGAGCAGTACTTC. As protein: CASSLVQDPYEQYF.

The chain couples TRBV30 to TRBJ1-2, with 7 bases lining up with TRBD1. This CDR3 spans 13 amino acids. Germline lookup yields CDR1 GTSNPN and CDR2 SVGIG (reference sequence). J gave up 8 bases and V 2 bases, and 8 bases lay outside the gene matches. DNA of the CDR3: TGTGCCTGGAGTACGACAGGGACCTACGGCTACACCTTC. This encodes CAWSTTGTYGYTF.

DNA for the CDR3: TGCGCCAGCAGCTATGGGACAGGGGGCACCGGGGAGCTGTTTTTT. It yields the protein CASSYGTGGTGELFF. The chain links TRBV5-1 to TRBJ2-2; 11 bases agree with TRBD1. Germline V gene data show CDR1 as SGHRS and CDR2 as YFSETQ. V was pared by 3 bases and J by 4 bases, with 2 bases of the junction left unmatched. The CDR3 runs 15 residues.

This chain connects TRBV7-2 to TRBJ2-7; 7 bases align to TRBD2. Germline loops: CDR1 SGHTA, CDR2 FQGNSA. Trimming cost V 1 base and J 4 bases; bases outside gene matches: 1. The CDR3 length is 13 residues. The CDR3 sequence is CASSLGGGYEQYF. The CDR3 nucleotides are TGTGCCAGCAGCTTAGGGGGGGGTTACGAGCAGTACTTC.

This clone was picked up one time. The gene calls are TRBV2 and TRBJ2-3; TRBD1 aligns across 7 bases. There are 14 residues in the CDR3. Unmatched junction bases numbered 4, after V lost 7 bases and J lost 0 bases. Germline CDR1 SNHLY, CDR2 FYNNEI. In DNA form, the CDR3 reads TGTGCCAGCAAGAGACAGGGAAGCACAGATACGCAGTATTTT. This gives the protein CASKRQGSTDTQYF.

The rearrangement uses TRBV5-1 and TRBJ2-1; the match to TRBD1 covers 8 bases. The CDR3 loop spans 17 amino acids. The V gene end was trimmed by 1 base and the J gene end by 0 bases; junction bases not matched to a gene: 6. Germline CDR1 is SGHRS and CDR2 is YFSETQ. CDR3 residues: CASSLSGQGSSYNEQFF. The CDR3 region has the DNA TGCGCCAGCAGCTTGAGCGGACAGGGATCCTCCTACAATGAGCAGTTCTTC.

This sequence joins TRBV28 and TRBJ2-2, with 11 bases matching TRBD1. V gave up 8 bases and J gave up 4 bases; unmatched junction bases: 6. Germline V gene sequence: CDR1 MDHEN, CDR2 SYDVKM. The CDR3 loop spans 15 amino acids. The CDR3 is CASGRTGGVTGELFF. In DNA form, the CDR3 reads TGTGCCAGCGGGCGGACAGGGGGCGTCACCGGGGAGCTGTTTTTT.

This sequence joins TRBV30 and TRBJ2-1; D uncertain. Deletions cut 2 bases from V and 6 bases from J, with 11 bases between. Germline CDR1 GTSNPN, CDR2 SVGIG (reference sequence). The CDR3 is 13 residues long. The CDR3: CAWSLGRSNEQFF. The CDR3 nucleotides are TGTGCCTGGAGTTTAGGGCGGTCCAATGAGCAGTTCTTC.

The chain employs TRBV4-3 and TRBJ1-4, with 8 nucleotides matching TRBD1. Per germline, CDR1 LGHNA and CDR2 YSLEER. Trimming cost V 5 bases and J 7 bases; bases outside gene matches: 9. CDR3 length: 15 amino acids. CDR3 in amino acids: CASSGRTGRGEKLFF. CDR3 in DNA: TGCGCCAGCAGCGGTCGGACAGGGAGAGGTGAAAAACTGTTTTTT.

V gene TRBV2 combines with J gene TRBJ1-4; D remains unclear. CDR3 length equals 14 residues. From germline, CDR1 is SNHLY and CDR2 FYNNEI. Trimming removed 3 bases at V and 3 bases at J, with 8 bases between. CDR3 bases: TGTGCCAGCAGTGAGGGATCGTCTAATGAAAAACTGTTTTTT. Protein product: CASSEGSSNEKLFF.

The chain carries TRBV10-3 and TRBJ2-7; D ambiguous. Trimming removed 5 bases at V and 3 bases at J, with 5 bases between. CDR3 length: 11 amino acids. The germline CDR1 and CDR2 sequences are ENHRY and SYGVKD. The CDR3 protein is CAISTLYEQYF. For the CDR3, the DNA is TGTGCCATCAGTACTCTCTACGAGCAGTACTTC.

J is TRBJ2-1 and V is TRBV18, with D perhaps TRBD2 (6 bases). The germline V gene has CDR1 KGHSH and CDR2 LQKENI. The CDR3 runs to 17 residues. Trimming pared 0 bases from V and 1 base from J, leaving 13 bases between. The CDR3 region has the DNA TGTGCCAGCTCACCACCGTCGGGGGTAGGTTCCTACAATGAGCAGTTCTTC. This translates into CASSPPSGVGSYNEQFF.